This TCR beta chain appears in the sequencing data of a study of cytomegalovirus exposure and HLA in healthy donors. Study observations and caveats: Previously analyzed data showed that most TCR beta V segments were productive at a frequency of about 87% or about 30%. Later analysis demonstrated an association between a missense DCLRE1C variant and TCR beta V- and J-gene trimming. The study flagged some 180 TCR beta chains as cytomegalovirus-associated.

Points on this clone: Its antigen remains unknown.

This CDR3 region has 15 residues. CDR1 is SEHNR, CDR2 FQNEAQ, per germline (reference sequence). Trimming pared 2 bases from V and 3 bases from J, leaving 13 bases between. Both 60 Vbeta primers and 13 Jbeta primers went into the PCR. Under the authors' procedure: An analysis that came later counted 80 million or so unique TCR beta chains, approximately 10 million shared. Profiled with immunoSEQ multiplex PCR; TCRdb holds only in-frame clones, not every one. The D gene and trimming were derived from the DNA, and the V and J assignments and clone size from that table. This sample yields approximately 120,000 clones, of which approximately 80% are seen a single time; 10% to 15% belongs to the top ten.

Sequenced input: PBMCs. The chain carries TRBV7-9 and TRBJ1-1; TRBD1 might be the D (6 bases). This sequence originates from a woman aged 35 to 49 in good health and CMV-seropositive. CDR3 region: CASSLYAGAYTEAFF. CDR3 nucleotide sequence: TGTGCCAGCAGCTTATATGCAGGGGCTTACACTGAAGCTTTCTTT.